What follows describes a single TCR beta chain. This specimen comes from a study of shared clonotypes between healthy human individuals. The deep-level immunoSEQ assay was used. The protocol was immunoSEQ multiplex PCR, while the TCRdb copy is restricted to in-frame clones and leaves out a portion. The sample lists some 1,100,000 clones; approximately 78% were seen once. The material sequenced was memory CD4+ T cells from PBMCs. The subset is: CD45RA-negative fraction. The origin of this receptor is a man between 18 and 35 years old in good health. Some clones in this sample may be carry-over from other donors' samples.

The DNA for the CDR3 is TGTGCCAGCAGCTTAAAGAGGAAGAGTCAGGGCTGGGGGACAGATACGCAGTATTTT. It translates to CASSLKRKSQGWGTDTQYF. The chain links TRBV11-2 to TRBJ2-3, with D perhaps assigned TRBD1 or TRBD2 (5 bases each). The length of the CDR3 is 19 residues. V lost 2 bases, J lost 3 bases, and 24 bases lay in between. From germline, CDR1 is SGHAT and CDR2 FQNNGV.